A single sample is the source of the 13 T cell receptor beta chains below, sequenced in a study of CD8+CD57+ T cells in acquired aplastic anemia. The template used for profiling TCR beta VDJ and CDR3 was genomic DNA. TCRdb itself ran the reads through MiXCR, one entry per CDR3 protein. The table shows about 160,000 distinct CDR3 sequences, with 40% to 55% occurring only once. Patients sequenced had flow cytometry evidence of CD8+CD57+ cell expansion. The sample consisted of sorted CD4+, CD8+, or CD8+CD57+ T cells (not recorded which) from PBMCs. These receptors originate from a human donor with aplastic anemia.

Of note for this clonotype: The junction differs from germline at one of its ends, possibly a read error. V usage is TRBV10-1 and J usage is TRBJ2-1, with 10 bases lining up with TRBD2. Germline CDR1 and CDR2: WNHNN and SYGVQD (reference sequence). The CDR3 has 16 amino acids. CDR3 coding DNA: TGTGCCAGCAGCGTCAGCGGGGGGGCCGCCTACAATGAGCAGTTCTTC. It codes for CASSVSGGAAYNEQFF.

Details on this clonotype: One end of the junction does not line up with germline, which may come from a read error. J is TRBJ1-3 and V is TRBV7-9; D is uncertain. CDR1 is SEHNR, CDR2 FQNEAQ, per germline (reference sequence). The CDR3 is made up of 12 amino acids. The CDR3 DNA reads as TGCGCCAGCAGCCAAGATAGCCACACCATATATTTT. Translation gives CASSQDSHTIYF.

This clonotype occurred many times. V gene TRBV6-5 combines with J gene TRBJ1-1; D is unclear. The CDR3 is 12 residues long. Germline-derived CDR1 and CDR2 are MNHEY and SVGAGI. With 8 bases removed from V and 0 bases from J, the gap between germline ends came to 7 bases. CDR3 sequence (DNA): TGTGCCAGCGGTTGGATGAACACTGAAGCTTTCTTT. Protein: CASGWMNTEAFF.

This clonotype was observed many times. This chain connects TRBV12-3 or TRBV12-4 to TRBJ2-3; the D gene is possibly TRBD2 (7 bases). Between the trimmed V and J ends, which lost 2 bases and 6 bases, there was a span of 12 bases. The length of the CDR3 is 14 residues. The CDR3 region is CASSLRGEGDTQYF. CDR3 in DNA: TGTGCCAGCAGTTTAAGGGGGGAGGGGGATACGCAGTATTTT.

The rearrangement uses TRBV9 and TRBJ1-6, with 7 bases lining up with TRBD1. V trimming: 0 bases; J trimming: 10 bases; junction bases outside the gene matches: 4. The CDR3 is 14 residues long. The germline CDR1 and CDR2 sequences are SGDLS and YYNGEE. The CDR3 region has the DNA TGTGCCAGCAGCGTAGGACAGGGTGGATCACCCCTCCACTTT. It translates to CASSVGQGGSPLHF.

This clonotype was counted many times. V and J are TRBV4-1 and TRBJ1-5; D is ambiguous. Germline V CDR1 and CDR2: MGHRA, YSYEKL. With 0 bases removed from V and 4 bases from J, the gap between germline ends came to 4 bases. The CDR3 loop spans 13 amino acids. The CDR3 loop is CASSQEENQPQHF. The CDR3 DNA reads as TGCGCCAGCAGCCAAGAGGAAAATCAGCCCCAGCATTTT.

The J gene is TRBJ1-1, the V gene TRBV7-9, with TRBD1 as a possible D gene (5 bases). V lost 5 bases, J lost 6 bases, and 10 bases lay in between. There are 12 residues in the CDR3. CDR1 and CDR2 (germline): SEHNR, FQNEAQ (reference sequence). Here the CDR3 DNA reads TGTGCCAGCAGCCGAGCAGGGTCTGAAGCTTTCTTT. This codes for CASSRAGSEAFF.

The genes are TRBV7-9 and TRBJ1-2, with 7 positions matching TRBD1. The CDR3 runs to 15 residues. Germline V gene data show CDR1 as SEHNR and CDR2 as FQNEAQ (reference sequence). Trimming took 6 bases from V and 7 from J; bases not matched to a gene: 14. The CDR3 here is CASRERTGEGLGYTF. The CDR3 DNA is TGTGCCAGCAGGGAGAGAACAGGGGAAGGTCTTGGCTACACCTTC.

The CDR3 here is CASSVGTSGSGETQYF. CDR3 sequence (DNA): TGTGCCAGCAGCGTTGGGACTAGCGGGAGCGGCGAGACCCAGTACTTC. The rearrangement links TRBV9 to TRBJ2-5; 14 positions match TRBD2. CDR3 length equals 16 residues. Looked up from germline, CDR1 is SGDLS and CDR2 is YYNGEE. V lost 2 bases, J lost 5 bases, and 5 bases stayed unmatched.

The chain carries TRBV7-9 and TRBJ1-2; D is unclear. The V end was cut by 4 bases, the J end by 8 bases, with 17 bases between. Germline V gene lookup returns CDR1 SEHNR and CDR2 FQNEAQ (reference sequence). CDR3 length equals 14 residues. CDR3 sequence (DNA): TGTGCCAGCAGCTCAGCACTGCCGGGTTGGGGCTACACCTTC. Translating gives CASSSALPGWGYTF.

This clonotype appeared a single time. The chain couples TRBV5-8 to TRBJ1-6; D remains unclear. The CDR3 is 9 residues long. Germline CDR1 reads SGHTS; CDR2 reads YDEGEE. V lost 8 bases to trimming and J lost 12 bases, with 6 bases between them. The CDR3 protein is CASSQPLHF. The CDR3 DNA reads TGTGCCAGTTCTCAACCCCTCCACTTT. The full variable domain, with the rest looked up from reference TRBV5-8 and TRBJ1-6, is EAGVTQSPTHLIKTRGQQATLRCSPISGHTSVYWYQQALGLGLQFLLWYDEGEERNRGNFPPRFSGRQFPNYSSELNVNALELEDSALYLCASSQPLHFGNGTRLTVT.

The rearrangement joins TRBV20-1 to TRBJ2-7; D possibly corresponds to TRBD2 (6 bases). The CDR3 sequence is 16 residues long. Germline CDR1 and CDR2: DFQATT and SNEGSKA (reference sequence). The germline V and J ends were trimmed by 2 bases and 3 bases, with 20 bases remaining between them. CDR3 protein: CSARRHGRDSDYEQYF. CDR3 in DNA: TGCAGTGCTAGACGTCATGGTCGGGACTCCGACTACGAGCAGTACTTC.

This clonotype was counted once. V and J are TRBV7-9 and TRBJ2-2; D gene unclear. Trimming removed 8 bases at V and 10 bases at J, with 11 bases between. In germline, CDR1 is SEHNR, CDR2 FQNEAQ (reference sequence). CDR3 length: 11 residues. This CDR3 is CASPRPVELFF. CDR3 DNA: TGTGCCAGCCCCCGTCCAGTGGAGCTGTTTTTT.